This T cell receptor (beta chain) is drawn from a study of sequential checkpoint blockade in melanoma. Clones were read by immunoSEQ multiplex PCR, and TCRdb kept only the in-frame ones, dropping some. Of over 15,000 clones listed, under 75% are singletons. Treatment here: randomized to nivolumab then ipilimumab (arm A) or the reverse (arm B). This CDR3 spans 15 amino acids. Germline lookup yields CDR1 SGHDT and CDR2 YYEEEE. With 0 bases clipped from V and 3 bases from J, the junction kept 5 bases outside the gene matches. Sample: CD8+ T cells sorted from blood (inferred from file names), taken from a patient given nivolumab and ipilimumab in sequence. This sequence joins TRBV5-6 and TRBJ1-2; 7 positions agree with TRBD1. This clonotype originated in a human donor with melanoma. The chain's CDR3 is CASSLGGGAYYGYTF. The CDR3 bases are TGTGCCAGCAGCTTGGGAGGGGGCGCTTACTATGGCTACACCTTC.